This T cell receptor beta chain was captured by sequencing in a study of post-analysis software for immune sequencing data. Study as a whole: Clinical courses comprised relapsing-remitting, secondary progressive and progressive-relapsing multiple sclerosis.

This clonotype was detected only a few times. What it binds is unknown. CDR3 size: 13 residues. Looked up from germline, CDR1 is DFQATT and CDR2 is SNEGSKA (reference sequence). Broader study findings: The study found TRBV5-6, TRBV5-1 and TRBV20-1 among roughly 5 TRBV segments more frequent in patients than controls. The authors found that F measure strongly co-clustered same-batch samples. Patients with multiple sclerosis recorded significantly lower normalized Chao1 diversity than controls, the study found.

Tagging with unique molecular identifiers was a feature of the TCR beta cDNA libraries. There were about 0.95 to 11 million T cells, and about 500,000 cDNA molecules came from them. A single record per CDR3 protein comes from TCRdb applying MiXCR to the PCR reads. The sample holds about 770,000 distinct CDR3 sequences; 35% to 55% are singletons and the top ten take just under 5%. Sequenced sample: blood. The rearrangement joins TRBV20-1 to TRBJ1-5; D uncertain. The origin of this receptor is a girl aged 10-17 years with multiple sclerosis. The CDR3 DNA is TGCAGCCCCTGGACTCTCAGCAATCAGCCCCAGCATTTT. This encodes CSPWTLSNQPQHF.